The 31 T cell receptor beta chains listed next were all sequenced from one sample in a study of blood T cells in healthy people across ages. Through a sample-barcoded 5' primer and a J-beta primer mix, a second PCR was run for roughly 6 to 11 cycles. TCRdb re-called the 5' RACE reads with MiXCR, one entry per CDR3 protein. The sample includes 650,000 to 800,000 distinct CDR3 sequences, under 55% seen only once; the top ten take roughly a fifth. Sequencing was carried out using blood. These receptors were collected from a man aged 55 to 69 in good health.

This clonotype was observed many times. J is TRBJ2-5 and V is TRBV7-2; D ambiguous. Germline-derived CDR1 and CDR2 are SGHTA and FQGNSA. V shed 3 bases and J shed 1 base, with 15 bases lying between them. This CDR3 contains 16 residues. CDR3 sequence (DNA): TGTGCCAGCAGCTTCCTAGGCCGGGTCGCCCAAGAGACCCAGTACTTC. Translated, it gives CASSFLGRVAQETQYF.

The V and J genes are TRBV6-6 and TRBJ1-5, with D tentatively TRBD1 (5 bases). This CDR3 spans 17 amino acids. Trimming shortened V by 4 bases and J by 3 bases, and 19 bases separated the two germline ends. Germline loops: CDR1 MNHNY, CDR2 SVGAGI (reference sequence). The CDR3 DNA follows: TGTGCCAGCAGTTCGGGACCCCACATGGGGGACAATCAGCCCCAGCATTTT. This encodes CASSSGPHMGDNQPQHF.

This clonotype was found a few times. The chain is built from TRBV20-1 and TRBJ1-5; 8 positions agree with TRBD1. The length of the CDR3 is 12 residues. Germline trimming cut 7 bases from V and 4 bases from J; bases unmatched to any gene: 3. The germline gives CDR1 DFQATT, CDR2 SNEGSKA (reference sequence). DNA of the CDR3: TGCAGTGTAAACAGGGGGAATCAGCCCCAGCATTTT. Residues: CSVNRGNQPQHF.

This chain uses TRBV6-1 with TRBJ2-3, with a weak D call TRBD1 (6 bases). Germline CDR1 MNHNS, CDR2 SASEGT. This CDR3 has 13 amino acids. The V gene lost 5 bases and the J gene lost 7 bases, with 13 bases spanning the gap. This CDR3 reads CASSTGLLYTQYF. The CDR3, as DNA: TGTGCCAGCAGTACAGGGTTGCTGTATACGCAGTATTTT.

The J gene is TRBJ1-4, the V gene TRBV4-3; 8 positions match TRBD1. V shed 0 bases, J shed 5 bases, and the junction held 2 bases outside the gene matches. The germline CDR1 and CDR2 sequences are LGHNA and YSLEER. This CDR3 comprises 15 residues. For the CDR3, the DNA is TGCGCCAGCAGCCAAGAGGACAGGGAGAATGAAAAACTGTTTTTT. Amino acid sequence: CASSQEDRENEKLFF.

V gene TRBV24-1 combines with J gene TRBJ2-5; 9 positions match TRBD1. This CDR3 is 15 amino acids long. Germline assignment: CDR1 KGHDR and CDR2 SFDVKD. The junction had 9 bases not matched to a gene; V was cut back by 6 bases and J by 5 bases. CDR3 loop: CATSKPGQGRETQYF. CDR3 DNA sequence: TGTGCCACCAGTAAACCGGGACAGGGACGGGAGACCCAGTACTTC.

J is TRBJ2-1 and V is TRBV7-2; 14 bases are a match to TRBD2. Germline V lookup: CDR1 SGHTA, CDR2 FQGNSA. Germline trimming cut 5 bases from V and 4 bases from J; bases unmatched to any gene: 13. The CDR3 runs to 19 residues. Here the CDR3 DNA reads TGTGCCAGCAGCCGCCGACTAGCGGGGGGGGCAGATGCTTACAATGAGCAGTTCTTC. Protein product: CASSRRLAGGADAYNEQFF.

The chain combines TRBV6-2 or TRBV6-3 with TRBJ1-1; D perhaps matches TRBD1 (6 bases). This CDR3 contains 13 residues. Deletions cut 3 bases from V and 4 bases from J, with 9 bases between. Germline V gene sequence: CDR1 MNHEY, CDR2 SVGEGT. The CDR3 nucleotides are TGTGCCAGCAGTTATGGGGGCAGCACTGAAGCTTTCTTT. This sequence encodes CASSYGGSTEAFF.

This chain connects TRBV7-9 to TRBJ2-3; unclear D gene. Germline values: CDR1 SEHNR, CDR2 FQNEAQ (reference sequence). The CDR3 length is 15 residues. As DNA, the CDR3 is TGTGCTGACTCCCCCTGGGAAACCTACACAGATACGCAGTATTTT. Its protein product is CADSPWETYTDTQYF.

The chain employs TRBV12-3 or TRBV12-4 and TRBJ2-3; D remains unclear. V shed 3 bases and J shed 2 bases, with 9 bases lying between them. This CDR3 spans 14 amino acids. In DNA form, the CDR3 reads TGTGCCAGCAGTTTCGGTGGGCACACAGATACGCAGTATTTT. It encodes CASSFGGHTDTQYF.

There are a few counts of this clonotype. V gene TRBV7-9 combines with J gene TRBJ2-3, with D perhaps matching TRBD2 (6 bases). V was cut by 0 bases and J by 8 bases, with 12 bases left in between. Germline V gene sequence: CDR1 SEHNR, CDR2 FQNEAQ (reference sequence). This CDR3 region has 14 residues. The chain's CDR3 is CASSLAGTYGTQYF. In DNA form, the CDR3 reads TGTGCCAGCAGCTTAGCGGGGACTTACGGTACGCAGTATTTT.

The chain links TRBV20-1 to TRBJ2-1; D uncertain. Germline V gene lookup returns CDR1 DFQATT and CDR2 SNEGSKA (reference sequence). V shed 1 base and J shed 11 bases, with 6 bases lying between them. The CDR3 sequence is 10 residues long. The CDR3 DNA reads as TGCAGTGCTAGAGCTACTAAGCAGTTCTTC. Encoded protein: CSARATKQFF.

With regard to this clonotype: This CDR3 fails to terminate in the conserved phenylalanine or tryptophan, so it likely reflects a read error. The limits of the CDR3 on the DNA are not certain, so only TCRdb's listed CDR3 is given. The V and J genes are TRBV6-1 and TRBJ2-5; TRBD2 is taken as the D call from the table, unchecked against the DNA. The CDR3 is made up of 8 amino acids, end residues included. Germline CDR1 and CDR2: MNHNS and SASEGT. The CDR3 here is CASSENGG.

CDR3 DNA: TGCAGTGCTCCTCGGCGGGGGAGGAACAATGAGCAGTTCTTC. This translates into CSAPRRGRNNEQFF. The chain links TRBV20-1 to TRBJ2-1, with TRBD2 matching 7 bases. The V gene end was trimmed by 5 bases and the J gene end by 5 bases; junction bases not matched to a gene: 9. In germline, CDR1 is DFQATT, CDR2 SNEGSKA (reference sequence). The CDR3 has 14 amino acids.

This clonotype was seen only a few times. This chain links TRBV10-3 with TRBJ2-3; 9 bases line up with TRBD1. The CDR3 covers 16 residues. V dropped 5 bases and J dropped 4; count of bases not matched to a gene: 10. CDR1 and CDR2 from the germline V gene are ENHRY and SYGVKD. The CDR3 loop is CAISTGLGQGSDTQYF. CDR3 DNA sequence: TGTGCCATCAGTACAGGGCTGGGACAGGGATCAGATACGCAGTATTTT.

The chain has TRBV2 and TRBJ2-6; 8 bases map to TRBD1. Germline V gene data show CDR1 as SNHLY and CDR2 as FYNNEI. Germline trimming cut 7 bases from V and 4 bases from J; bases unmatched to any gene: 3. The CDR3 runs 14 residues. The DNA of the CDR3 is TGTGCCAGCAAAGGGACAGGCGGGGCCAACGTCCTGACTTTC. Its translation: CASKGTGGANVLTF.

This clonotype was observed a handful of times. The chain has TRBV6-2 or TRBV6-3 and TRBJ2-5, with 7 bases lining up with TRBD1. The CDR3 is 15 residues long. The germline CDR1 and CDR2 sequences are MNHEY and SVGEGT. J lost 11 bases, V lost 6 bases, and 18 bases had no gene match. The CDR3 region is CASSLWTGTPGEQYF. The CDR3, as DNA: TGTGCCAGCAGCCTGTGGACAGGCACCCCAGGGGAGCAGTACTTC.

The gene calls are TRBV6-5 and TRBJ2-1; D perhaps matches TRBD1 (7 bases). The V gene's germline CDR1 is MNHEY and CDR2 SVGAGI. Trimming took 0 bases from V and 8 from J, leaving 17 bases between them. This CDR3 spans 16 amino acids. Written as DNA, the CDR3 is TGTGCCAGCAGTTACTCTGGGCAGGGGGGAGTCTATGAGCAGTTCTTC. It yields the protein CASSYSGQGGVYEQFF.

The chain uses TRBV12-3 or TRBV12-4 and TRBJ1-6; D gene uncertain. The CDR3 runs 13 residues. V was cut by 6 bases and J by 9 bases, with 12 bases left in between. This CDR3 reads CASRPDYSSPLHF. The CDR3 DNA reads TGTGCCAGCAGACCGGACTATTCTTCACCCCTCCACTTT.

The V call is TRBV4-3, the J call TRBJ2-5; 10 nucleotides match TRBD2. The CDR3 runs 17 residues. The trim removed 0 bases at V and 0 bases at J, leaving 4 bases unmatched. Germline CDR1 is LGHNA and CDR2 is YSLEER. CDR3 DNA: TGCGCCAGCAGCCAAGACAAACTAGCGGGGTACCAAGAGACCCAGTACTTC. Translated, it gives CASSQDKLAGYQETQYF.

This chain uses TRBV20-1 with TRBJ2-5, with 10 bases aligning to TRBD2. Judging by the DNA end, TRBJ2-4 fits better; the J call may be wrong. This CDR3 has 14 residues. Looked up from germline, CDR1 is DFQATT and CDR2 is SNEGSKA (reference sequence). CDR3 in amino acids: CSARLAGDKNIQYF. DNA for the CDR3: TGCAGTGCTAGACTAGCGGGGGATAAAAACATTCAGTACTTC.

In this sample, this clonotype turned up a few times. The chain joins TRBV10-3 to TRBJ1-1; maybe TRBD1 (5 bases). Trimming took 7 bases from V and 0 from J, leaving 9 bases between them. The CDR3 has 13 amino acids. CDR1 and CDR2 from the germline V gene are ENHRY and SYGVKD. The CDR3 DNA sequence: TGTGCCATCACGGCAGGGCTGAACACTGAAGCTTTCTTT. Translation: CAITAGLNTEAFF.

This chain uses TRBV29-1 with TRBJ2-1; possibly TRBD1 for D (6 bases). The germline V gene has CDR1 SQVTM and CDR2 ANQGSEA. CDR3 length equals 14 residues. The V gene lost 3 bases and the J gene lost 0 bases, with 9 bases spanning the gap. The CDR3 protein is CSVEGANSYNEQFF. Here the CDR3 DNA reads TGCAGCGTTGAGGGGGCCAACTCCTACAATGAGCAGTTCTTC.

This clonotype came up a few times. The V and J genes are TRBV20-1 and TRBJ1-2; tentatively, D is TRBD1 (6 bases). Trimming removed 0 bases from V and 4 bases from J, with 12 bases in between. There are 14 residues in the CDR3. Germline-derived CDR1 and CDR2 are DFQATT and SNEGSKA (reference sequence). Here the CDR3 DNA reads TGCAGTGCTAGAGATCCCCAGGGGATCTATGGCTACACCTTC. It codes for CSARDPQGIYGYTF.

V is TRBV7-2 and J is TRBJ2-5, with D possibly matching TRBD1 (5 bases). The CDR3 length is 12 residues. The V end was cut by 10 bases, the J end by 2 bases, with 11 bases between. Germline CDR1 reads SGHTA; CDR2 reads FQGNSA. This CDR3 reads CATRTLQETQYF. CDR3 DNA: TGTGCCACCCGGACACTACAAGAGACCCAGTACTTC.

CDR3 sequence reads: CATSRDLRGEYEQYF. CDR3 DNA: TGTGCCACCAGCAGAGATCTTCGGGGGGAGTACGAGCAGTACTTC. The rearrangement links TRBV15 to TRBJ2-7; 7 bases are a match to TRBD2. The V segment lost 0 bases and the J segment 4 bases; nucleotides outside the gene matches: 6. This CDR3 comprises 15 residues. CDR1 LNHNV and CDR2 YYDKDF come from the germline V gene (reference sequence).

The chain combines TRBV30 with TRBJ1-2; D uncertain. The CDR3 sequence is 14 residues long. V was clipped by 5 bases and J by 2 bases, with 15 bases between them. CDR1 and CDR2 from the germline V gene are GTSNPN and SVGIG (reference sequence). CDR3 region: CAWHYLAGNYGYTF. CDR3 nucleotides: TGTGCCTGGCATTACCTGGCGGGGAACTATGGCTACACCTTC. The full variable domain, with the rest looked up from reference TRBV30 and TRBJ1-2, is SQTIHQWPATLVQPVGSPLSLECTVEGTSNPNLYWYRQAAGRGLQLLFYSVGIGQISSEVPQNLSASRPQDRQFILSSKKLLLSDSGFYLCAWHYLAGNYGYTFGSGTRLTVV.

The V gene is TRBV7-2, the J gene TRBJ1-5; D remains unclear. Germline loops: CDR1 SGHTA, CDR2 FQGNSA. Trimming removed 5 bases from V and 4 bases from J, with 15 bases in between. CDR3 length: 15 amino acids. CDR3 residues: CASSQGFHGNQPQHF. In DNA, the CDR3 is TGTGCCAGCAGCCAAGGGTTTCACGGGAATCAGCCCCAGCATTTT. Using reference TRBV7-2 and TRBJ1-5 for the parts outside the CDR3, the full variable domain is GAGVSQSPSNKVTEKGKDVELRCDPISGHTALYWYRQSLGQGLEFLIYFQGNSAPDKSGLPSDRFSAERTGGSVSTLTIQRTQQEDSAVYLCASSQGFHGNQPQHFGDGTRLSIL.

This chain uses TRBV14 with TRBJ1-6; D call uncertain. The V end was cut by 0 bases, the J end by 7 bases, with 16 bases between. This CDR3 contains 17 residues. The germline V gene has CDR1 SGHDN and CDR2 FVKESK. CDR3 DNA: TGTGCCAGCAGCCAAGACGCTACAGCTCTAGGGAATTCACCCCTCCACTTT. This encodes CASSQDATALGNSPLHF.

In this sample, this clonotype turned up a few times. CDR3 sequence: CASSLYGTSGENEQFF. For the CDR3, the DNA is TGTGCCAGCTCACTGTACGGGACTAGCGGTGAGAATGAGCAGTTCTTC. The V and J genes are TRBV18 and TRBJ2-1, with TRBD2 matching over 11 bases. The junction had 9 bases not matched to a gene; V was cut back by 4 bases and J by 7 bases. This CDR3 has 16 amino acids. Germline CDR1 and CDR2: KGHSH and LQKENI.

This clonotype was seen many times. The chain links TRBV20-1 to TRBJ1-1; D is perhaps TRBD1 (5 bases). The CDR3 consists of 17 residues. V gave up 0 bases and J gave up 1 base, with 18 bases separating them. Germline CDR1 is DFQATT and CDR2 is SNEGSKA (reference sequence). The DNA of the CDR3 is TGCAGTGCTAGAGATCACGCGGGCAGGGTCGGGAACACTGAAGCTTTCTTT. Protein product: CSARDHAGRVGNTEAFF.